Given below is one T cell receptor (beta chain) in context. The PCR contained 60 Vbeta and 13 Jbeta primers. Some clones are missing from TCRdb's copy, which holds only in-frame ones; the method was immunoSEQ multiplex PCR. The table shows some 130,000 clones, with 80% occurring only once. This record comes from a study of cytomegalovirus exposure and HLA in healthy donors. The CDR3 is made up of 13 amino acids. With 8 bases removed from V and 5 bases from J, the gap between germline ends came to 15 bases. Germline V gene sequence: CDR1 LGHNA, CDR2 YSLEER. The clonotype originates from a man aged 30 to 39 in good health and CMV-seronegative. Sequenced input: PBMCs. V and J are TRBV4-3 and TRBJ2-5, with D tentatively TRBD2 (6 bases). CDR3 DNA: TGCGCCAGCTCACGGGACCGGGGGGAGACCCAGTACTTC. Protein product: CASSRDRGETQYF.